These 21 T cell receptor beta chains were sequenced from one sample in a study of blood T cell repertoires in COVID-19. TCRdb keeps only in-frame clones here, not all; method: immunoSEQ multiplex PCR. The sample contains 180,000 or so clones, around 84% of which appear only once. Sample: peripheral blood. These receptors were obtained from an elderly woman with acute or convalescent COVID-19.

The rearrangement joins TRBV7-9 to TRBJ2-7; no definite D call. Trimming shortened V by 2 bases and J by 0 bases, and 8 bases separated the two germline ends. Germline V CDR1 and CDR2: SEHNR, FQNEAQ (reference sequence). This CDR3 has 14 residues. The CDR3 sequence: CASSLKQFSYEQYF. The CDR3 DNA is TGTGCCAGCAGCTTAAAACAATTCTCCTACGAGCAGTACTTC.

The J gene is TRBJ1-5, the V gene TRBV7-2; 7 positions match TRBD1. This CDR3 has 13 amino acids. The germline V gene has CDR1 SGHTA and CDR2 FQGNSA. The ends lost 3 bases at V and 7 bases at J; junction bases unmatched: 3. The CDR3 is CASSLEQGQPQHF. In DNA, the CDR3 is TGTGCCAGCAGCTTGGAACAGGGGCAGCCCCAGCATTTT.

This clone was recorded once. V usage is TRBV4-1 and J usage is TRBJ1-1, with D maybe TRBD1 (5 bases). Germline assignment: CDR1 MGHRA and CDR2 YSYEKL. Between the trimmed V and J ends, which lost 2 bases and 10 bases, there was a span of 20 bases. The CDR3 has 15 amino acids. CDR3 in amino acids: CASSQIGLGGVVAFF. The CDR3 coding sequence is TGCGCCAGCAGCCAAATTGGCCTTGGGGGGGTGGTAGCTTTCTTT.

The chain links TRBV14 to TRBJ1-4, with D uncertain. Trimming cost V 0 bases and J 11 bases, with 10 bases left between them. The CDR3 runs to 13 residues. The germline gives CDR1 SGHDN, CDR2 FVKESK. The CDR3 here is CASSQELGSKLFF. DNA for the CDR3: TGTGCCAGCAGCCAAGAACTGGGTAGCAAACTGTTTTTT.

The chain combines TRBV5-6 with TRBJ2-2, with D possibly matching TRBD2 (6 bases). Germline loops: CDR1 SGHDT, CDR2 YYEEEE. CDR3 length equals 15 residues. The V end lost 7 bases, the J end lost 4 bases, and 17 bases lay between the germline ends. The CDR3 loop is CASRLREWVTGELFF. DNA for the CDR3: TGTGCCAGCCGCCTCCGGGAGTGGGTCACCGGGGAGCTGTTTTTT.

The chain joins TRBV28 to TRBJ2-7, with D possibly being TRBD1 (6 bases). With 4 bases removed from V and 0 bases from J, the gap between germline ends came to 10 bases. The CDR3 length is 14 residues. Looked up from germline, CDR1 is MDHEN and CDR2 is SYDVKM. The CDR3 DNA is TGTGCCAGCAGTTGGGACACCTCCTCCTACGAGCAGTACTTC. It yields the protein CASSWDTSSYEQYF.

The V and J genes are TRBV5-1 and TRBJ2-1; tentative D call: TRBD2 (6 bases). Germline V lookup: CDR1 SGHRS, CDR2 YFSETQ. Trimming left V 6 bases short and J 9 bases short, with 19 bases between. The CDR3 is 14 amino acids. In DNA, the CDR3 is TGCGCCAGCACTGGCGGGAACGACTTCGGTGAGCAGTTCTTC. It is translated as CASTGGNDFGEQFF.

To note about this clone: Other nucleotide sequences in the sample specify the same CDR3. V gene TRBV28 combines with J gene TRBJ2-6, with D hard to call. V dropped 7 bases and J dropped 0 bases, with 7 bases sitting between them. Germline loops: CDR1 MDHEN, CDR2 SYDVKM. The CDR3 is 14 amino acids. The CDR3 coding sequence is TGTGCCAGCACCCGGAGCTCTGGGGCCAACGTCCTGACTTTC. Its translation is CASTRSSGANVLTF.

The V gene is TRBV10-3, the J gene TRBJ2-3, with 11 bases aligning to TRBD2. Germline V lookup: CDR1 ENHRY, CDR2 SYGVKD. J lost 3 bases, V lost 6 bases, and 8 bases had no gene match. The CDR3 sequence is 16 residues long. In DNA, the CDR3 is TGTGCCATCAGCCAGACTAGCGGGATTTTGACAGATACGCAGTATTTT. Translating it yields CAISQTSGILTDTQYF.

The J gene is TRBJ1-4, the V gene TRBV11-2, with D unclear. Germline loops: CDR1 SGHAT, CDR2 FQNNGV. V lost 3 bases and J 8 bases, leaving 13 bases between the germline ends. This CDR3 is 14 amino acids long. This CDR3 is CASSFDTPREKLFF. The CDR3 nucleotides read TGTGCCAGCAGCTTCGACACTCCAAGGGAAAAACTGTTTTTT.

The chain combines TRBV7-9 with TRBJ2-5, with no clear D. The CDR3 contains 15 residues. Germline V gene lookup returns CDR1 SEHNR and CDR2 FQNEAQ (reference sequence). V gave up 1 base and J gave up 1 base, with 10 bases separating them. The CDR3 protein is CASSLGIYFQETQYF. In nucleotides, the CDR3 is TGTGCCAGCAGCTTAGGAATCTATTTCCAAGAGACCCAGTACTTC.

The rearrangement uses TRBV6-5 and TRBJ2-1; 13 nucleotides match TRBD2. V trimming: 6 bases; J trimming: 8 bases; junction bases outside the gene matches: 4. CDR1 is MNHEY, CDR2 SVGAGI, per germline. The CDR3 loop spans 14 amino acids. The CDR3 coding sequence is TGTGCCAGCAGCCGGACTAGCGGGAGCTATGAGCAGTTCTTC. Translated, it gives CASSRTSGSYEQFF.

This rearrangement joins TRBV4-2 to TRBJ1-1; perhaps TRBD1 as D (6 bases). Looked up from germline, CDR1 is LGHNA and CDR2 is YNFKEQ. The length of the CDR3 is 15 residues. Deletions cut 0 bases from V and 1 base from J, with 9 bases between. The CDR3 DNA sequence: TGTGCCAGCAGCCAAGACACCAGGGGGAACACTGAAGCTTTCTTT. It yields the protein CASSQDTRGNTEAFF.

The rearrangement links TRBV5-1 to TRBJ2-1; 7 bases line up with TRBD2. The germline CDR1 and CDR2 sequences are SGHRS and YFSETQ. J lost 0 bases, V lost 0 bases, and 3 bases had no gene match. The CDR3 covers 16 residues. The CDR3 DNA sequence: TGCGCCAGCAGCTTGGAAGGGAGGGCCTCCTACAATGAGCAGTTCTTC. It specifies CASSLEGRASYNEQFF.

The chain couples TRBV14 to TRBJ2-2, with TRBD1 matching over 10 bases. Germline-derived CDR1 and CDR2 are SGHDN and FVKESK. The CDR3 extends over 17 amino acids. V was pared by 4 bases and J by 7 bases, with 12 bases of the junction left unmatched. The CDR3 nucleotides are TGTGCCAGCAGCCCGCAACGGGGACAGGGGTTTGTCGGGGAGCTGTTTTTT. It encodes CASSPQRGQGFVGELFF.

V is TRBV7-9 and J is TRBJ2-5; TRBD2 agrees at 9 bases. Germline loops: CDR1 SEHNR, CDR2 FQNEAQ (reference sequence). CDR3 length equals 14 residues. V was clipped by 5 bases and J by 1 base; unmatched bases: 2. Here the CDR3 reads CASSQTSGQETQYF. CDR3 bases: TGTGCCAGCAGCCAGACTAGCGGCCAAGAGACCCAGTACTTC.

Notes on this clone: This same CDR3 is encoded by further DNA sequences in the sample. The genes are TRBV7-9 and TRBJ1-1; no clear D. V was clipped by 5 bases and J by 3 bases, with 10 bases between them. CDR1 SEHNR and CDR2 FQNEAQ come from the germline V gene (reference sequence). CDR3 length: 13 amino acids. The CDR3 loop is CASSLTGDTEAFF. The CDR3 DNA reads TGTGCCAGCAGCCTCACCGGGGACACTGAAGCTTTCTTT.

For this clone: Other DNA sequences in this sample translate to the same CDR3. CDR3 DNA sequence: TGTGCCAGCAGCTTAGGCGGCAGCTCTGGAAACACCATATATTTT. It yields the protein CASSLGGSSGNTIYF. The gene calls are TRBV7-9 and TRBJ1-3; D not resolved. Germline lookup yields CDR1 SEHNR and CDR2 FQNEAQ (reference sequence). The CDR3 length is 15 residues. Deletions cut 1 base from V and 0 bases from J, with 7 bases between.

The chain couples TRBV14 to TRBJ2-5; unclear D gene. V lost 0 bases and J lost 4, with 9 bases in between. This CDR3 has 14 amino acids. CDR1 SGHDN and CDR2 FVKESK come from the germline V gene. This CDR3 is CASSQDFPGETQYF. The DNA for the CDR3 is TGTGCCAGCAGCCAAGATTTTCCGGGAGAGACCCAGTACTTC. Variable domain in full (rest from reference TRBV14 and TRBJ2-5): EAGVTQFPSHSVIEKGQTVTLRCDPISGHDNLYWYRRVMGKEIKFLLHFVKESKQDESGMPNNRFLAERTGGTYSTLKVQPAELEDSGVYFCASSQDFPGETQYFGPGTRLLVL.

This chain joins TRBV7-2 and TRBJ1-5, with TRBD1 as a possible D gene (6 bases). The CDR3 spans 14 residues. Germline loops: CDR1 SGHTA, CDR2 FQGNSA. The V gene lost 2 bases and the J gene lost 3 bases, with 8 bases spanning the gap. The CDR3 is CASSLTGNNQPQHF. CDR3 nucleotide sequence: TGTGCCAGCAGCTTAACAGGGAACAATCAGCCCCAGCATTTT.

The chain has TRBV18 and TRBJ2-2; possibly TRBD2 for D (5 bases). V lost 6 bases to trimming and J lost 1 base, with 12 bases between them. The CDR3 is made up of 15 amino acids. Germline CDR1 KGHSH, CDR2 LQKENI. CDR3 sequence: CASSQIRENTGELFF. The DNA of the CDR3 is TGTGCCAGCTCCCAAATTCGGGAGAACACCGGGGAGCTGTTTTTT.